These 24 T cell receptor beta chains were sequenced from one sample in a study of radiation and T cells in renal cell carcinoma. The repertoire was sequenced with immunoSEQ multiplex PCR; TCRdb's copy has only in-frame clones and lacks some. The repertoire holds about 130,000 clones, more than 70% seen once, with approximately 6% in the top ten. Time point in this sample: blood 2 weeks post-SBRT. Treatment in this sample: 15 Gy SBRT to primary tumor, nephrectomy 4 weeks later. The source material was blood, sampled from a patient whose treatment included radiotherapy and nephrectomy. The receptor set was obtained from a woman aged 70 to 79 with renal cell carcinoma.

This clone came up once. The genes are TRBV19 and TRBJ2-2; D is unresolved. CDR3 length: 14 amino acids. Germline CDR1 LNHDA, CDR2 SQIVND (reference sequence). V lost 10 bases, J lost 0 bases, and 12 bases lay in between. This CDR3 reads CATGSTTNTGELFF. CDR3 in DNA: TGTGCCACCGGCAGTACAACGAACACCGGGGAGCTGTTTTTT.

The rearrangement joins TRBV14 to TRBJ1-2; D unresolved. This CDR3 spans 14 amino acids. Trimming left V 5 bases short and J 4 bases short, with 14 bases between. The germline V gene has CDR1 SGHDN and CDR2 FVKESK. In DNA form, the CDR3 reads TGTGCCAGCAGCGGCTCAGCGCCTCGCTATGGCTACACCTTC. It yields the protein CASSGSAPRYGYTF. Complete variable domain (other parts from reference TRBV14 and TRBJ1-2): EAGVTQFPSHSVIEKGQTVTLRCDPISGHDNLYWYRRVMGKEIKFLLHFVKESKQDESGMPNNRFLAERTGGTYSTLKVQPAELEDSGVYFCASSGSAPRYGYTFGSGTRLTVV.

The chain carries TRBV7-2 and TRBJ1-3; TRBD1 might be the D (5 bases). Trimming removed 1 base at V and 4 bases at J, with 14 bases between. The CDR3 sequence is 16 residues long. Germline V CDR1 and CDR2: SGHTA, FQGNSA. The CDR3 is CASSLGGRVAGNTIYF. CDR3 nucleotides: TGTGCCAGCAGCTTAGGTGGCAGGGTAGCCGGAAACACCATATATTTT.

The rearrangement joins TRBV7-9 to TRBJ1-5; 7 bases map to TRBD1. Trimming removed 5 bases from V and 4 bases from J; junction bases left unmatched: 8. CDR1 and CDR2 (germline): SEHNR, FQNEAQ (reference sequence). The CDR3 loop spans 15 amino acids. CDR3 coding DNA: TGTGCCAGCAGCAGTGACAGGGCCCCGAATCAGCCCCAGCATTTT. This gives the protein CASSSDRAPNQPQHF.

This clone was counted a few times. The V gene is TRBV5-4, the J gene TRBJ1-1; TRBD1 is a possible D gene (6 bases). The germline V gene encodes CDR1 SGHNT and CDR2 YYREEE (reference sequence). Deletions cut 4 bases from V and 1 base from J, with 14 bases between. CDR3 length: 15 residues. DNA of the CDR3: TGTGCCAGCAGCGTTAAGACAGGTCAGAACACTGAAGCTTTCTTT. Its protein product is CASSVKTGQNTEAFF.

The chain carries TRBV5-5 and TRBJ1-2; 7 bases are shared with TRBD1. J lost 5 bases, V lost 4 bases, and 17 bases had no gene match. The CDR3 length is 17 residues. The germline V gene encodes CDR1 SGHKS and CDR2 YYEKEE (reference sequence). CDR3 sequence reads: CASSPGEDRHPVYGYTF. DNA of the CDR3: TGTGCCAGCAGCCCGGGGGAGGACAGGCATCCCGTTTATGGCTACACCTTC.

This chain uses TRBV7-2 with TRBJ2-2; 10 nucleotides match TRBD2. Germline loops: CDR1 SGHTA, CDR2 FQGNSA. Trimming removed 5 bases from V and 4 bases from J; junction bases left unmatched: 7. The CDR3 has 16 amino acids. The CDR3 sequence: CASSLSGGAVTGELFF. The CDR3 bases are TGTGCCAGCAGCCTGAGCGGGGGGGCGGTCACCGGGGAGCTGTTTTTT.

J is TRBJ1-4 and V is TRBV5-1, with D tentatively TRBD1 (6 bases). Germline V lookup: CDR1 SGHRS, CDR2 YFSETQ. This CDR3 is built from 15 residues. V gave up 4 bases and J gave up 4 bases, with 14 bases separating them. The CDR3: CASSLLGADNEKLFF. The CDR3 DNA follows: TGCGCCAGCAGCCTTCTGGGGGCCGATAATGAAAAACTGTTTTTT.

The genes are TRBV4-2 and TRBJ1-2; no clear D gene. CDR3 length: 15 amino acids. V lost 3 bases and J lost 10, with 21 bases in between. Looked up from germline, CDR1 is LGHNA and CDR2 is YNFKEQ. CDR3: CASSQREGIANTYTF. In DNA form, the CDR3 reads TGTGCCAGCAGCCAGAGGGAGGGTATTGCTAATACCTACACCTTC.

The V and J genes are TRBV9 and TRBJ1-1; the D gene is possibly TRBD1 (5 bases). This CDR3 contains 13 residues. With 0 bases removed from V and 10 bases from J, the gap between germline ends came to 13 bases. Germline V CDR1 and CDR2: SGDLS, YYNGEE. This CDR3 reads CASSVEGTRGAFF. In nucleotides, the CDR3 is TGTGCCAGCAGCGTAGAGGGGACCCGTGGAGCTTTCTTT.

This chain uses TRBV2 with TRBJ1-6; the D is unclear. This CDR3 has 15 amino acids. Germline V gene data show CDR1 as SNHLY and CDR2 as FYNNEI. Trimming took off 3 bases at V and 0 bases at J, with 6 bases between the two ends. CDR3 amino acids: CASSDGTSYNSPLHF. CDR3 bases: TGTGCCAGCAGTGACGGCACCTCCTATAATTCACCCCTCCACTTT.

This clone has just one count. The chain links TRBV2 to TRBJ2-3, with 8 bases aligning to TRBD2. The junction had 1 base not matched to a gene; V was cut back by 6 bases and J by 2 bases. The length of the CDR3 is 13 residues. In germline, CDR1 is SNHLY, CDR2 FYNNEI. This CDR3 reads CASRRGVTDTQYF. The DNA for the CDR3 is TGTGCCAGCAGGCGGGGGGTCACAGATACGCAGTATTTT.

The V call is TRBV11-1, the J call TRBJ2-3; D remains unclear. V was pared by 1 base and J by 5 bases, with 7 bases between. The CDR3 consists of 13 residues. CDR1 is SGHAT, CDR2 FQDESV, per germline (reference sequence). CDR3 sequence: CASSLVIRDTQYF. The CDR3 DNA reads as TGTGCCAGCAGCTTAGTTATTAGAGATACGCAGTATTTT.

The chain recombines TRBV7-6 with TRBJ2-6; D unclear. Germline values: CDR1 SGHVS, CDR2 FNYEAQ. V was cut by 1 base and J by 5 bases, with 9 bases left in between. This CDR3 contains 15 residues. In nucleotides, the CDR3 is TGTGCCAGCAGCTTAGGCAGACCTAGGGCCAACGTCCTGACTTTC. It translates to CASSLGRPRANVLTF.

This clone was observed a handful of times. The J gene is TRBJ1-5, the V gene TRBV5-1; 7 positions match TRBD1. This CDR3 spans 16 amino acids. V was pared by 4 bases and J by 3 bases, with 10 bases of the junction left unmatched. The V gene's germline CDR1 is SGHRS and CDR2 YFSETQ. DNA for the CDR3: TGCGCCAGCAGCCCCGCACCGGGACAGATCAATCAGCCCCAGCATTTT. Translating gives CASSPAPGQINQPQHF.

A few counts support this clone. The V and J genes are TRBV7-6 and TRBJ2-2; the match to TRBD1 covers 9 bases. Germline V gene sequence: CDR1 SGHVS, CDR2 FNYEAQ. V lost 5 bases, J lost 3 bases, and 4 bases stayed unmatched. This CDR3 comprises 15 residues. The chain's CDR3 is CASSEGQGYTGELFF. The CDR3 bases are TGTGCCAGCAGCGAGGGACAGGGCTACACCGGGGAGCTGTTTTTT.

The V and J genes are TRBV4-1 and TRBJ1-2; D is ambiguous. Germline V gene data show CDR1 as MGHRA and CDR2 as YSYEKL. Trimming cost V 0 bases and J 8 bases, with 16 bases left between them. This CDR3 contains 15 residues. The CDR3 coding sequence is TGCGCCAGCAGCCAAGAGATAGAACCGGTCCCAGGCTACACCTTC. This encodes CASSQEIEPVPGYTF.

The chain combines TRBV4-3 with TRBJ2-1; unclear D gene. V was trimmed by 0 bases and J by 6 bases, leaving 9 bases between them. Per the germline V gene, CDR1 is LGHNA and CDR2 is YSLEER. The CDR3 loop spans 14 amino acids. The CDR3 spells CASSQDLSFNEQFF. In DNA, the CDR3 is TGCGCCAGCAGCCAAGATCTCAGTTTCAATGAGCAGTTCTTC.

The J gene is TRBJ1-5, the V gene TRBV6-5; D not certain. CDR1 is MNHEY and CDR2 is SVGAGI in the germline V gene. V lost 5 bases and J lost 11, with 22 bases in between. The length of the CDR3 is 15 residues. In DNA, the CDR3 is TGTGCCAGCAGTCCAACGAGCTTGGAGAAATCAGCCCAGCATTTT. Its translation: CASSPTSLEKSAQHF.

The chain uses TRBV6-1 and TRBJ1-1; 9 nucleotides line up with TRBD1. The junction had 4 bases not matched to a gene; V was cut back by 4 bases and J by 1 base. Germline-derived CDR1 and CDR2 are MNHNS and SASEGT. The CDR3 length is 15 residues. The DNA for the CDR3 is TGTGCCAGCAGTGGGACAGGGGCCCCGAACACTGAAGCTTTCTTT. Its protein product is CASSGTGAPNTEAFF.

This sequence joins TRBV28 and TRBJ1-2, with D possibly TRBD1 on 5 matching bases. Per germline, CDR1 MDHEN and CDR2 SYDVKM. The V gene lost 5 bases and the J gene lost 14 bases, with 18 bases spanning the gap. The CDR3 is 12 amino acids. The CDR3 region has the DNA TGTGCCAGCAGTGCCTGGGACCGAGCGTATACCTTC. This gives the protein CASSAWDRAYTF.

The genes are TRBV2 and TRBJ1-4; D might be TRBD1 (6 bases). The CDR3 spans 14 residues. The V end was cut by 5 bases, the J end by 7 bases, with 14 bases between. Germline V gives CDR1 SNHLY, CDR2 FYNNEI. The CDR3 coding sequence is TGTGCCAGCAGTTACAACAGGGCAGTTGAAAAACTGTTTTTT. It specifies CASSYNRAVEKLFF.

The chain carries TRBV27 and TRBJ2-7, with 14 bases matching TRBD2. Looked up from germline, CDR1 is MNHEY and CDR2 is SMNVEV (reference sequence). V shed 2 bases, J shed 3 bases, and the junction held 12 bases outside the gene matches. The CDR3 has 19 amino acids. The CDR3 nucleotides are TGTGCCAGCAGTTTAAAGGCTCCGGGACTAGCGGGGGTCGTCTACGAGCAGTACTTC. Its translation is CASSLKAPGLAGVVYEQYF.

The rearrangement uses TRBV13 and TRBJ2-3; 8 nucleotides match TRBD2. The J segment lost 0 bases and the V segment lost 3 bases, leaving 2 bases of the junction unmatched. Germline lookup yields CDR1 PRHDT and CDR2 FYEKMQ (reference sequence). This CDR3 is built from 15 residues. CDR3 sequence: CASSFTSGSTDTQYF. CDR3 coding DNA: TGTGCCAGCAGCTTTACTAGCGGAAGCACAGATACGCAGTATTTT.